The clone carrying this T cell receptor beta chain was counted a few times. Its specificity is unknown. The data were taken from a study of response to subunit inactivated influenza vaccine. Study-level results: Every seasonal influenza vaccination brings in few new T cells, the authors suggested.

TCRdb analysed the RT-PCR reads with MiXCR anew, one entry per CDR3 protein. The table has over 150,000 distinct CDR3 sequences, about 11% seen once. The CDR3 has 13 residues. Germline CDR1 DFQATT, CDR2 SNEGSKA (reference sequence). V lost 2 bases and J lost 1, with 8 bases in between. The chain has TRBV20-1 and TRBJ1-1; TRBD1 is a possible D gene (5 bases). This sequence was found in a man aged 45-60 years who received an inactivated influenza vaccine. The source material was non-naive T cells sorted from PBMCs, sampled roughly 47 days after vaccination. CDR3: CSARRGGNTEAFF. CDR3 nucleotides: TGCAGTGCTAGACGGGGGGGGAACACTGAAGCTTTCTTT.